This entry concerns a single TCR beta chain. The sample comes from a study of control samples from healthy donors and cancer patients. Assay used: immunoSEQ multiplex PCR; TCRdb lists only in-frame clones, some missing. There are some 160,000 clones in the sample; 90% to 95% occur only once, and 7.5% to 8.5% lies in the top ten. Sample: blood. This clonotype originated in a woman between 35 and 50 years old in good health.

CDR3 bases: TGTGCCAGCTCATCCGGGACAGGGGGCGTCTATGGCTACACCTTC. It translates to CASSSGTGGVYGYTF. The chain recombines TRBV18 with TRBJ1-2; 12 nucleotides agree with TRBD1. V shed 5 bases, J shed 4 bases, and the junction held 5 bases outside the gene matches. Per germline, CDR1 KGHSH and CDR2 LQKENI. This CDR3 spans 15 amino acids.